The 24 T cell receptor beta chains in this list originate from one sample, sequenced in a study of T cell responses to AZD1222 COVID-19 vaccine. Some clones are missing from TCRdb's copy, which holds only in-frame ones; the method was immunoSEQ multiplex PCR. The sample yields 130,000 to 150,000 clones, roughly nine tenths seen once. The starting material was peripheral blood, obtained on day 0 of AZD1222 vaccination. The source is an adult in good health.

V gene TRBV15 combines with J gene TRBJ2-7; D uncertain. The CDR3 has 16 residues. The V end lost 0 bases, the J end lost 0 bases, and 12 bases lay between the germline ends. CDR1 is LNHNV and CDR2 is YYDKDF in the germline V gene (reference sequence). CDR3 loop: CATSREIGRSSYEQYF. CDR3 sequence (DNA): TGTGCCACCAGCAGAGAGATTGGACGCAGCTCCTACGAGCAGTACTTC.

The chain joins TRBV27 to TRBJ1-2; the match to TRBD1 covers 7 bases. V was pared by 10 bases and J by 8 bases, with 22 bases of the junction left unmatched. CDR1 is MNHEY, CDR2 SMNVEV, per germline (reference sequence). The CDR3 extends over 16 amino acids. The CDR3 coding sequence is TGTGCCACCCTGGCTCGCGGTACAGGGGCCATACGCGGCTACACCTTC. This gives the protein CATLARGTGAIRGYTF.

The rearrangement uses TRBV7-3 and TRBJ2-3; 8 positions agree with TRBD1. The CDR3 covers 15 residues. Unmatched junction bases numbered 5, after V lost 2 bases and J lost 4 bases. The germline CDR1 and CDR2 sequences are SGHTA and FQGTGA. CDR3 in DNA: TGTGCCAGCAGCTTATCCAGGGGGCGGGCAGATACGCAGTATTTT. It encodes CASSLSRGRADTQYF.

V and J are TRBV5-6 and TRBJ2-5; TRBD2 might be the D (6 bases). Germline V gene lookup returns CDR1 SGHDT and CDR2 YYEEEE. V gave up 1 base and J gave up 2 bases, with 15 bases separating them. The CDR3 is 16 amino acids. The CDR3 DNA is TGTGCCAGCAGCTTGTATTGGAGGGCGAATCAAGAGACCCAGTACTTC. This sequence encodes CASSLYWRANQETQYF.

The chain combines TRBV11-3 with TRBJ2-7; 9 bases are shared with TRBD1. This CDR3 has 19 residues. Looked up from germline, CDR1 is SGHNT and CDR2 is YENEEA. The V gene end was trimmed by 5 bases and the J gene end by 1 base; junction bases not matched to a gene: 18. CDR3 amino acids: CASSPLRHRGLSWSYEQYF. The CDR3 DNA reads as TGTGCCAGCAGCCCCTTAAGGCACAGGGGGCTATCCTGGTCCTACGAGCAGTACTTC.

V is TRBV10-3 and J is TRBJ1-1, with 9 bases aligning to TRBD1. This CDR3 region has 17 residues. The V and J ends lost 6 bases and 0 bases, in that order; junction bases with no gene match: 11. CDR1 ENHRY and CDR2 SYGVKD come from the germline V gene. This CDR3 reads CAIRSGTGTSMNTEAFF. CDR3 nucleotide sequence: TGTGCCATCAGATCCGGGACAGGGACGTCCATGAACACTGAAGCTTTCTTT.

On this clone itself: The sample holds other DNA sequences that translate to the same CDR3. J is TRBJ2-7 and V is TRBV3-1 (or the pseudogene TRBV3-2), with a weak D call TRBD1 (6 bases). Germline loops: CDR1 LGHDT, CDR2 YNNKEL (reference sequence). Trimming left V 3 bases short and J 2 bases short, with 8 bases between. The CDR3 loop spans 13 amino acids. Here the CDR3 reads CASSQDSAYEQYF. As DNA, the CDR3 is TGTGCCAGCAGCCAGGACAGCGCCTACGAGCAGTACTTC.

This clone appeared a few times. The V and J genes are TRBV5-1 and TRBJ2-1; tentative D call: TRBD1 (5 bases). V was shortened by 0 bases and J by 4 bases, with 8 bases between the two germline ends. Germline V gene sequence: CDR1 SGHRS, CDR2 YFSETQ. The CDR3 length is 14 residues. CDR3 bases: TGCGCCAGCAGCTTGGGACGGACATACAATGAGCAGTTCTTC. Residues: CASSLGRTYNEQFF.

The chain recombines TRBV30 with TRBJ2-7; weak D call: TRBD1 (5 bases). The germline V gene has CDR1 GTSNPN and CDR2 SVGIG (reference sequence). Trimming left V 4 bases short and J 4 bases short, with 14 bases between. This CDR3 is built from 13 residues. CDR3 nucleotides: TGTGCCTGGATGATGCAGGGTGTTTACGAGCAGTACTTC. Amino acids: CAWMMQGVYEQYF.

J is TRBJ2-7 and V is TRBV12-5; the match to TRBD2 covers 10 bases. The germline CDR1 and CDR2 sequences are LGHNT and FRNRAP. This CDR3 contains 14 residues. V was clipped by 4 bases and J by 6 bases; unmatched bases: 6. CDR3 region: CASGSPSGSFEQYF. CDR3 DNA sequence: TGTGCTAGTGGTTCTCCTAGCGGGAGTTTCGAGCAGTACTTC.

The genes are TRBV7-8 and TRBJ2-3; D uncertain. Trimming shortened V by 0 bases and J by 6 bases, and 10 bases separated the two germline ends. The CDR3 is made up of 14 amino acids. From germline, CDR1 is SGHVS and CDR2 FQNEAQ. The CDR3 DNA sequence: TGTGCCAGCAGCTTAGCGACTCCTGGCGATACGCAGTATTTT. Amino acids: CASSLATPGDTQYF.

The chain carries TRBV30 and TRBJ2-7; a possible D gene is TRBD2 (6 bases). V was clipped by 1 base and J by 7 bases, with 14 bases between them. Germline V gene data show CDR1 as GTSNPN and CDR2 as SVGIG (reference sequence). There are 13 residues in the CDR3. The CDR3 spells CAWSGQGRREQYF. The CDR3 DNA reads TGTGCCTGGAGTGGCCAAGGGAGGCGTGAGCAGTACTTC.

The chain is built from TRBV7-2 and TRBJ2-1; D not certain. V lost 0 bases and J lost 1, with 13 bases in between. Germline values: CDR1 SGHTA, CDR2 FQGNSA. This CDR3 has 17 amino acids. The CDR3 coding sequence is TGTGCCAGCAGCTTAGCCACAGCATTCAAGTCCTACAATGAGCAGTTCTTC. This codes for CASSLATAFKSYNEQFF.

Comments on this clone: The junction shows a germline mismatch at one end, possibly a read error. The genes are TRBV12-5 and TRBJ2-1; the match to TRBD1 covers 8 bases. In germline, CDR1 is LGHNT, CDR2 FRNRAP. The CDR3 consists of 15 residues. The DNA of the CDR3 is TGTGCTTGTGGTTTGCCACGACAGGGGAAGGGGTTGTTCTTCTTC. Amino acid sequence: CACGLPRQGKGLFFF.

The J gene is TRBJ1-2, the V gene TRBV3-1 (or the pseudogene TRBV3-2), with unresolved D. Germline-derived CDR1 and CDR2 are LGHDT and YNNKEL (reference sequence). CDR3 length: 14 amino acids. V was cut by 2 bases and J by 4 bases, with 11 bases left in between. The CDR3 nucleotides are TGTGCCAGCAGCCAAAAGACACCCTCCTATGGCTACACCTTC. It specifies CASSQKTPSYGYTF.

This sequence joins TRBV7-9 and TRBJ1-4; D possibly corresponds to TRBD1 (6 bases). The CDR3 extends over 14 amino acids. Trimming took off 1 base at V and 5 bases at J, with 8 bases between the two ends. Per the germline V gene, CDR1 is SEHNR and CDR2 is FQNEAQ (reference sequence). The CDR3 is CASSLGTVNEKLFF. CDR3 in DNA: TGTGCCAGCAGCTTAGGGACAGTCAATGAAAAACTGTTTTTT.

The V gene is TRBV29-1, the J gene TRBJ1-4; D not certain. The V gene lost 6 bases and the J gene lost 8 bases, with 10 bases spanning the gap. Germline CDR1 is SQVTM and CDR2 is ANQGSEA. The CDR3 sequence is 11 residues long. Written as DNA, the CDR3 is TGCAGCGTCATCAGTGGGGAAAAACTGTTTTTT. It specifies CSVISGEKLFF.

The chain recombines TRBV5-1 with TRBJ2-3, with 11 nucleotides matching TRBD1. V dropped 2 bases and J dropped 6; count of bases not matched to a gene: 5. The CDR3 is made up of 15 amino acids. CDR1 is SGHRS, CDR2 YFSETQ, per germline. The chain's CDR3 is CASSLGQGAVDTQYF. The CDR3 coding sequence is TGCGCCAGCAGCTTAGGACAGGGGGCTGTGGATACGCAGTATTTT.

This clone has a single count. A read error may produce the germline difference seen at one junction end. The CDR3 bases are TGTGCCAGCAGCTTCGTGAAGACAACCCACTTC. Encoded protein: CASSFVKTTHF. This chain links TRBV5-8 with TRBJ1-2; D unclear. The length of the CDR3 is 11 residues. Germline V gene data show CDR1 as SGHTS and CDR2 as YDEGEE.

J is TRBJ1-6 and V is TRBV2, with 11 positions matching TRBD1. With 8 bases clipped from V and 10 bases from J, the junction kept 7 bases outside the gene matches. The CDR3 runs 14 residues. Germline lookup yields CDR1 SNHLY and CDR2 FYNNEI. The CDR3 sequence is CASLDGQGASPLHF. The CDR3 region has the DNA TGTGCCAGCCTCGACGGACAGGGGGCATCACCCCTCCACTTT.

The rearrangement joins TRBV11-3 to TRBJ2-7; D uncertain. The CDR3 runs to 14 residues. Trimming cost V 1 base and J 0 bases, with 7 bases left between them. The germline V gene has CDR1 SGHNT and CDR2 YENEEA. CDR3 residues: CASSLGAHSYEQYF. CDR3 DNA: TGTGCCAGCAGCTTAGGGGCCCACTCCTACGAGCAGTACTTC.

The J gene is TRBJ2-1, the V gene TRBV5-1, with D perhaps TRBD2 (5 bases). This CDR3 contains 16 residues. CDR1 and CDR2 from the germline V gene are SGHRS and YFSETQ. Trimming shortened V by 6 bases and J by 9 bases, and 25 bases separated the two germline ends. CDR3 DNA sequence: TGCGCCAGCACCTCCCAACTCACCGGGATGGCGAGTGAGCAGTTCTTC. Translating gives CASTSQLTGMASEQFF.

As DNA, the CDR3 is TGTGCCAGCAGCAAACGGCGAAGGGGCGGCCTTTATAGCAATCAGCCCCAGCATTTT. Its protein product is CASSKRRRGGLYSNQPQHF. The chain joins TRBV21-1 to TRBJ1-5; TRBD1 was called by the table and not checked on the DNA. TRBV21-1 is assigned pseudogene status. The CDR3 runs to 19 residues.

Only one count was recorded for this clone. The CDR3 DNA reads as TGTGCCAGCAGCGTAGATGGGCGATTCTACGAGCAGTACTTC. Translating it yields CASSVDGRFYEQYF. The chain employs TRBV9 and TRBJ2-7; no reliable D call. The V and J ends lost 0 bases and 3 bases respectively, with 10 bases between them. Germline assignment: CDR1 SGDLS and CDR2 YYNGEE. This CDR3 spans 14 amino acids.